This TCR beta chain appears in the sequencing data of a study of T cells in Graves' hyperthyroidism and ophthalmopathy. This clonotype was counted at least ten times. From RNA transcripts, TCR beta CDR3 regions were amplified. The HTBI primer set drove a first-round RT-PCR of the TCR CDR3. In TCRdb, the multiplex PCR reads were re-called with MiXCR into one record per CDR3 protein. The table records over 150,000 distinct CDR3 sequences, roughly 17% of them present only once. This CDR3 spans 15 amino acids. Germline loops: CDR1 PRHDT, CDR2 FYEKMQ (reference sequence). The germline V and J ends were trimmed by 5 bases and 7 bases, with 18 bases remaining between them.

Sequences were obtained from blood. This clonotype originated in a woman aged 45-59 years with Graves' hyperthyroidism. V gene TRBV13 combines with J gene TRBJ2-1, with D tentatively TRBD1 (6 bases). DNA for the CDR3: TGTGCCAGCAGCCCCCGGGACAAGAGAGGGAATGAGCAGTTCTTC. Translating gives CASSPRDKRGNEQFF.